One and the same sample provided the 27 T cell receptor beta chains below, sequenced in a study of vaccination and CD4 T cells after COVID-19. Treatment reported: approximately 9-day PBMC culture with coronavirus spike peptide pools or control peptides (ViraFEST assay). These TCRs' antigens remain unknown. Once obtained from cultured CD4+ T cells, the DNA was sequenced using the Oncomine TCR Beta short-read assay. TCRdb analysed the PCR reads with MiXCR anew, one entry per CDR3 protein. The repertoire includes over 10,000 distinct CDR3 sequences, around 76% of them detected once, and around 20% sits in the top ten. The sequenced material came from CD4+ T cells from blood, cultured in vitro. These receptors all come from a human donor who had recovered from COVID-19.

This clonotype was seen a handful of times. The chain combines TRBV7-2 with TRBJ2-3; 9 nucleotides agree with TRBD2. Trimming removed 2 bases from V and 1 base from J; junction bases left unmatched: 4. The germline V gene encodes CDR1 SGHTA and CDR2 FQGNSA. The CDR3 extends over 16 amino acids. For the CDR3, the DNA is TGTGCCAGCAGCTTAAAGACTAGCGGTCGCACAGATACGCAGTATTTT. The encoded protein is CASSLKTSGRTDTQYF.

This clonotype was seen just once. The chain has TRBV20-1 and TRBJ1-2, with a possible D match to TRBD1 (6 bases). This CDR3 has 11 residues. Germline V CDR1 and CDR2: DFQATT, SNEGSKA (reference sequence). As DNA, the CDR3 is TGCATAGAGGGGGGGGACTATGGCTACACCTTC. Translating gives CIEGGDYGYTF.

This rearrangement joins TRBV24-1 to TRBJ2-1; no reliable D call. CDR3 size: 12 residues. Per germline, CDR1 KGHDR and CDR2 SFDVKD. The ends were cut back, 3 bases at V and 16 bases at J, with 15 bases in the middle. The CDR3 protein is CATSDHRALLFF. CDR3 bases: TGTGCCACCAGTGATCACCGGGCCCTCCTCTTCTTC.

The genes are TRBV20-1 and TRBJ1-5, with TRBD1 as a possible D gene (6 bases). The CDR3 spans 14 residues. Germline V gene sequence: CDR1 DFQATT, CDR2 SNEGSKA (reference sequence). Trimming shortened V by 1 base and J by 7 bases, and 14 bases separated the two germline ends. CDR3 sequence (DNA): TGCAGTGCTAGAGTCCCCAGGGGTGGACAGCCCCAGCATTTT. This codes for CSARVPRGGQPQHF.

The chain joins TRBV7-3 to TRBJ1-1, with 11 positions matching TRBD1. The ends lost 4 bases at V and 7 bases at J; junction bases unmatched: 5. Germline V gives CDR1 SGHTA, CDR2 FQGTGA. The CDR3 totals 14 residues. The CDR3 region is CASSSTGTGGEAFF. The CDR3, as DNA: TGTGCCAGCAGCTCGACCGGGACAGGGGGTGAAGCTTTCTTT.

CDR3 protein: CASSLAGGQPQHF. CDR3 in DNA: TGTGCCAGCAGTTTAGCAGGGGGTCAGCCCCAGCATTTT. V is TRBV12-3 or TRBV12-4 and J is TRBJ1-5, with D possibly being TRBD1 (6 bases). V was pared by 0 bases and J by 6 bases, with 6 bases between. The CDR3 spans 13 residues.

This clonotype occurred once. V and J are TRBV20-1 and TRBJ1-2, with D unresolved. Trimming removed 3 bases at V and 0 bases at J, with 14 bases between. Germline V gene lookup returns CDR1 DFQATT and CDR2 SNEGSKA (reference sequence). This CDR3 has 15 amino acids. CDR3 sequence reads: CSASSVGPANYGYTF. CDR3 DNA sequence: TGCAGTGCTAGTTCGGTCGGGCCAGCTAACTATGGCTACACCTTC.

The chain couples TRBV20-1 to TRBJ2-5, with D perhaps matching TRBD1 (6 bases). Per germline, CDR1 DFQATT and CDR2 SNEGSKA (reference sequence). V was pared by 0 bases and J by 4 bases, with 9 bases between. The length of the CDR3 is 13 residues. DNA of the CDR3: TGCAGTGCTAGAGATCAGGGGCCAGAGACCCAGTACTTC. Protein product: CSARDQGPETQYF.

This sequence joins TRBV19 and TRBJ1-1; maybe TRBD1 (5 bases). Per the germline V gene, CDR1 is LNHDA and CDR2 is SQIVND (reference sequence). The CDR3 totals 15 residues. The V gene lost 3 bases and the J gene lost 1 base, with 12 bases spanning the gap. The CDR3 DNA reads TGTGCCAGTAGTATCGGGGGTATGGGGAACACTGAAGCTTTCTTT. This sequence encodes CASSIGGMGNTEAFF.

The gene calls are TRBV21-1 and TRBJ2-7; no check of the table's D call, TRBD2, against the DNA was made. TRBV21-1 is a known pseudogene. The CDR3 sequence is 17 residues long. The chain's CDR3 is CASSKVRGLVGVYEQYF. In DNA form, the CDR3 reads TGTGCCAGCAGCAAAGTTAGAGGACTAGTAGGAGTTTACGAGCAGTACTTC.

This rearrangement joins TRBV28 to TRBJ1-1, with TRBD1 as a possible D gene (5 bases). Germline CDR1 reads MDHEN; CDR2 reads SYDVKM. The length of the CDR3 is 11 residues. Between the trimmed V and J ends, which lost 8 bases and 5 bases, there was a span of 9 bases. The CDR3, as DNA: TGTGCCAGCGTACGGGGGACTGAAGCTTTCTTT. Protein: CASVRGTEAFF.

Only one count was recorded for this clonotype. The chain combines TRBV4-3 with TRBJ2-3; possible D gene TRBD1, 6 bases. The CDR3 extends over 14 amino acids. Germline V lookup: CDR1 LGHNA, CDR2 YSLEER. V was cut by 4 bases and J by 3 bases, with 11 bases left in between. The CDR3 spells CASSPQGKTDTQYF. DNA of the CDR3: TGCGCCAGCAGCCCCCAGGGGAAGACAGATACGCAGTATTTT.

This sequence joins TRBV2 and TRBJ1-5; D might be TRBD1 (6 bases). V lost 5 bases, J lost 1 base, and 12 bases lay in between. The CDR3 extends over 15 amino acids. CDR1 SNHLY and CDR2 FYNNEI come from the germline V gene. CDR3 nucleotide sequence: TGTGCCAGCAGTCAACAGGGAGCAAGCAATCAGCCCCAGCATTTT. This gives the protein CASSQQGASNQPQHF.

This chain joins TRBV7-9 and TRBJ1-5; D perhaps matches TRBD1 (6 bases). Germline loops: CDR1 SEHNR, CDR2 FQNEAQ (reference sequence). The CDR3 is 18 amino acids. The V gene lost 1 base and the J gene lost 2 bases, with 18 bases spanning the gap. CDR3 nucleotide sequence: TGTGCCAGCAGCTTAGGAGTTTTGGGACAAGGGGGCAATCAGCCCCAGCATTTT. It is translated as CASSLGVLGQGGNQPQHF.

This clonotype occurred once. The V and J genes are TRBV9 and TRBJ2-4; D is uncertain. The CDR3 spans 13 residues. V shed 0 bases and J shed 7 bases, with 8 bases lying between them. From germline, CDR1 is SGDLS and CDR2 YYNGEE. CDR3: CASSVGLVNIQYF. In DNA, the CDR3 is TGTGCCAGCAGCGTAGGTCTAGTGAACATTCAGTACTTC.

This chain uses TRBV11-2 with TRBJ2-3, with 11 nucleotides matching TRBD2. CDR3 length: 16 residues. Looked up from germline, CDR1 is SGHAT and CDR2 is FQNNGV. J was trimmed by 7 bases and V by 5 bases; bases with no gene match: 11. CDR3 nucleotide sequence: TGTGCCAGCAGCCGGTTGGGGCTAGCGGGAGGAAATACGCAGTATTTT. Translation: CASSRLGLAGGNTQYF.

The rearrangement uses TRBV6-2 or TRBV6-3 and TRBJ2-4; D is undetermined. The length of the CDR3 is 18 residues. Germline assignment: CDR1 MNHEY and CDR2 SVGEGT. Trimming left V 6 bases short and J 0 bases short, with 21 bases between. The CDR3 DNA reads as TGTGCCAGCAGAGACGGGCTAGTGGGCGGTCTAGCCAAAAACATTCAGTACTTC. Residues: CASRDGLVGGLAKNIQYF.

This clonotype was detected only once. The chain joins TRBV19 to TRBJ1-5; no clear D. The CDR3 is made up of 15 amino acids. Germline V CDR1 and CDR2: LNHDA, SQIVND (reference sequence). The V end was cut by 2 bases, the J end by 5 bases, with 13 bases between. CDR3 nucleotide sequence: TGTGCCAGTAGTATAAGGGCGGGGATGGATCAGCCCCAGCATTTT. Amino acids: CASSIRAGMDQPQHF.

The V call is TRBV7-6, the J call TRBJ2-5; D not certain. The V end lost 3 bases, the J end lost 5 bases, and 7 bases lay between the germline ends. The CDR3 extends over 12 amino acids. Germline V CDR1 and CDR2: SGHVS, FNYEAQ. The CDR3 reads CASSFSWETQYF. CDR3 DNA sequence: TGTGCCAGCAGCTTCAGTTGGGAGACCCAGTACTTC.

This chain connects TRBV7-9 to TRBJ1-2; D not certain. The V end lost 4 bases, the J end lost 7 bases, and 7 bases lay between the germline ends. Germline CDR1 SEHNR, CDR2 FQNEAQ (reference sequence). The CDR3 consists of 11 residues. As DNA, the CDR3 is TGTGCCAGCAGCTCTCCGGGTGGCTACACCTTC. Translating it yields CASSSPGGYTF.

This clonotype was seen a handful of times. The chain joins TRBV20-1 to TRBJ2-1; 7 bases match TRBD2. The CDR3 is 15 residues long. Germline CDR1 and CDR2: DFQATT and SNEGSKA (reference sequence). V lost 6 bases to trimming and J lost 9 bases; unmatched junction nucleotides: 17. CDR3: CSAPLRRTRIVEQFF. CDR3 coding DNA: TGCAGTGCCCCGTTAAGGCGGACTAGAATCGTTGAGCAGTTCTTC.

V usage is TRBV7-2 and J usage is TRBJ1-5, with D possibly being TRBD1 (6 bases). Trimming pared 6 bases from V and 6 bases from J, leaving 15 bases between. Germline CDR1 SGHTA, CDR2 FQGNSA. The CDR3 contains 14 residues. CDR3 sequence reads: CASSRTGFIQPQHF. CDR3 bases: TGTGCCAGCAGTCGAACAGGGTTTATTCAGCCCCAGCATTTT.

The chain recombines TRBV6-1 with TRBJ2-7, with TRBD1 as a possible D gene (5 bases). The V end lost 5 bases, the J end lost 4 bases, and 9 bases lay between the germline ends. The germline V gene has CDR1 MNHNS and CDR2 SASEGT. The CDR3 runs 12 residues. In nucleotides, the CDR3 is TGTGCCAGCAGTCCCGACAGATACGAGCAGTACTTC. It codes for CASSPDRYEQYF.

V is TRBV7-2 and J is TRBJ2-7; TRBD1 is a possible D gene (5 bases). The V end was cut by 5 bases, the J end by 0 bases, with 11 bases between. Germline V gene data show CDR1 as SGHTA and CDR2 as FQGNSA. This CDR3 region has 14 residues. CDR3 sequence reads: CASSTRQTSYEQYF. The CDR3 coding sequence is TGTGCCAGCAGCACCCGACAGACCTCCTACGAGCAGTACTTC.

The chain combines TRBV2 with TRBJ2-2, with D possibly being TRBD2 (6 bases). The CDR3 has 15 amino acids. Germline V gives CDR1 SNHLY, CDR2 FYNNEI. Deletions cut 6 bases from V and 5 bases from J, with 16 bases between. In DNA form, the CDR3 reads TGTGCCAGCAGGGGAGGACTCCTTAGAACCGGGGAGCTGTTTTTT. Residues: CASRGGLLRTGELFF.

This sequence joins TRBV7-2 and TRBJ2-1; 15 bases align to TRBD2. Germline V CDR1 and CDR2: SGHTA, FQGNSA. V was pared by 0 bases and J by 15 bases, with 0 bases of the junction left unmatched. The CDR3 has 13 residues. CDR3 nucleotide sequence: TGTGCCAGCAGCTTAGCGGGACTAGCGGGAGGGTTCTTC. It translates to CASSLAGLAGGFF.

This clonotype has just a few counts. The chain employs TRBV20-1 and TRBJ1-3, with D uncertain. This CDR3 has 12 residues. Deletions cut 5 bases from V and 2 bases from J, with 7 bases between. CDR1 and CDR2 from the germline V gene are DFQATT and SNEGSKA (reference sequence). This chain's CDR3 is CSAPLAGNTIYF. DNA for the CDR3: TGCAGTGCTCCACTAGCTGGAAACACCATATATTTT.